This TCR beta chain was retrieved from a study of T cells in Graves' hyperthyroidism and ophthalmopathy. Points on this clonotype: The antigen remains undetermined.

Study-level findings and limits: Most clonotypes expanded in the thyroid (above 0.001) were also present in blood.

Authors of the study amplified TCR beta CDR3 regions from RNA transcripts. A set of HTBI primers served as the primers for a first-round RT-PCR of the TCR CDR3. TCRdb analysed the multiplex PCR reads with MiXCR anew, one entry per CDR3 protein. The sample lists around 340,000 distinct CDR3 sequences, under 25% seen once, with over 45% in the top ten. Patients aged 18 to 65 had newly diagnosed hyperthyroidism of under 2 months' duration. Based on clinical symptoms, serum thyroxine and TRAb, thyroid ultrasound and orbital computed tomography, diagnoses were reached. Trimming removed 7 bases from V and 3 bases from J, with 16 bases in between. The CDR3 is 14 residues long. Per germline, CDR1 SGHTS and CDR2 YDEGEE.

V gene TRBV5-8 combines with J gene TRBJ1-2; D may be TRBD1 (6 bases). This TCR was recovered from a woman aged 50 to 65 with Graves' hyperthyroidism. The material sequenced was blood. The CDR3 is CASFHRARDYGYTF. For the CDR3, the DNA is TGTGCCAGCTTTCACAGGGCCCGCGACTATGGCTACACCTTC.